Described below is a single T cell receptor beta chain sequence and its context. Just one base apart from a much larger clone, this may be a read error. The source of the sample is a study of blood T cell repertoires in COVID-19. The wider study: Donors in the United States, Italy and Spain gave samples during acute or convalescent COVID-19. T cells, B-cell-depleted T cells, or PBMCs supplied cDNA or gDNA.

In the authors' methods: Estimation of nucleated cell counts relied on the amplification of reference gene primers. Data came from immunoSEQ multiplex PCR; TCRdb stores just in-frame clones and leaves some out. Clone size and the V and J calls come from that table; the DNA yielded D and trimming. The profile shows around 90,000 clones, more than 80% of them singletons. Germline V gives CDR1 SNHLY, CDR2 FYNNEI. The V gene end was trimmed by 1 base and the J gene end by 9 bases; junction bases not matched to a gene: 6. The CDR3 is 15 residues long. The chain joins TRBV2 to TRBJ1-5; 10 positions match TRBD1. The TCR originated in a human donor in a cohort sampled during active COVID-19. The sequencing sample was made of peripheral blood. The CDR3 protein is CASSEVGTGDRPQHF. CDR3 in DNA: TGTGCCAGCAGTGAAGTTGGGACAGGGGATCGGCCCCAGCATTTT.